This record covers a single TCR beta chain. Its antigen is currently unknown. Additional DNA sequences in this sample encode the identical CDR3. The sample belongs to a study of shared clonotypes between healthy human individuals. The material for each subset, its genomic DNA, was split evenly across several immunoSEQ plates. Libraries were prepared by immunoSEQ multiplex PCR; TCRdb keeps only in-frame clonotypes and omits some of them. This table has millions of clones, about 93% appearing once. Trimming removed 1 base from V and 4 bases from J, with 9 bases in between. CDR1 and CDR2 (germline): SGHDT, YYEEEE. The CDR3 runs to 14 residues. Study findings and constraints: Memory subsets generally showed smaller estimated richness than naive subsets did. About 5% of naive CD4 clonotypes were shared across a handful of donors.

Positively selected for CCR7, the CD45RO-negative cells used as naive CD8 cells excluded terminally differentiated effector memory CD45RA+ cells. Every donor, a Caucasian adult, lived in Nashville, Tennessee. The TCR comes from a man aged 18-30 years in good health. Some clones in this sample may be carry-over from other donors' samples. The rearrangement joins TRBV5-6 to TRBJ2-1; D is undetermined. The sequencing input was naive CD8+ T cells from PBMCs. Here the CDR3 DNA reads TGTGCCAGCAGCTTGTCGTCGGGTTACAATGAGCAGTTCTTC. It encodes CASSLSSGYNEQFF. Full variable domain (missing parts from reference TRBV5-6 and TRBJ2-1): DAGVTQSPTHLIKTRGQQVTLRCSPKSGHDTVSWYQQALGQGPQFIFQYYEEEERQRGNFPDRFSGHQFPNYSSELNVNALLLGDSALYLCASSLSSGYNEQFFGPGTRLTVL.